The rows below give T cell receptor beta chains drawn from one sample of a study of OX40 agonist ivuxolimab in advanced cancers. Profiling relied on immunoSEQ multiplex PCR, and the TCRdb table lists in-frame clones only, not all of them. The table includes about 62,000 clones, less than 85% detected once. The material was CD4+ or CD8+ T cells sorted from blood, obtained in a trial of the OX40 agonist ivuxolimab. The receptors were gathered from an adult with an advanced solid tumor such as melanoma, head and neck, liver or kidney cancer. Each CDR3 is given with its conserved first and last residue. The D gene is left open where the match is weak. Where a row states a size, it is once, few, many or the class of an expanded clone; other rows omit it.

cdr3_nt cdr3_aa v_call clone_size j_call d_call
TGTGCCAGTAGTATAAACAGGGTCGCCGGCGAAAAACTGTTTTTT CASSINRVAGEKLFF TRBV19 . TRBJ1-4 .
TGTGCCAGCAGTTTGGGGGCTAACACTGAAGCTTTCTTT CASSLGANTEAFF TRBV28 . TRBJ1-1 .
TGTGCCAGCTCACCCCGCGTCCAGCGGGGAGGGGAGACCCAGTACTTC CASSPRVQRGGETQYF TRBV18 . TRBJ2-5 TRBD2
TGTGCCAGCAGTTTCTTTGGCAGCCTGGGTTCACCCCTCCACTTT CASSFFGSLGSPLHF TRBV28 . TRBJ1-6 .
TGTGCCAGCAGGCCCCAGGGATCCTATGGCTACACCTTC CASRPQGSYGYTF TRBV2 . TRBJ1-2 .
TGTGCCAGCAGTTTAGAGGGGACAGGGAATTCACCCCTCCACTTT CASSLEGTGNSPLHF TRBV27 . TRBJ1-6 TRBD1
TGTGCCAGCAAGCCCAAGAGGTCCAGGGACACAGATACGCAGTATTTT CASKPKRSRDTDTQYF TRBV28 . TRBJ2-3 .
TGTGCCAGTAGTATGAAGGGTAGCGGGAGGCCGCAAGAGACCCAGTACTTC CASSMKGSGRPQETQYF TRBV19 . TRBJ2-5 TRBD2
TGTGCCAGCAGCCCCGAGCGCGGGGGTGGGGAGACCCAGTACTTC CASSPERGGGETQYF TRBV11-2 . TRBJ2-5 TRBD2
TGTGCCAGCAGTCCCGGACAGGGGGCTACCGGGGAGCTGTTTTTT CASSPGQGATGELFF TRBV28 . TRBJ2-2 TRBD1
TGCGCCAGCAGCCAGGGATCGCAGGGGACTAATGAAAAACTGTTTTTT CASSQGSQGTNEKLFF TRBV4-1 few TRBJ1-4 .
TGTGCCAGCAGCTTGGAAGTTGGCCAGGGGGACACTGAAGCTTTCTTT CASSLEVGQGDTEAFF TRBV5-5 . TRBJ1-1 TRBD1
TGTGCCAGCAGTTCCGTTGGAACTAATGAAAAACTGTTTTTT CASSSVGTNEKLFF TRBV27 once TRBJ1-4 .
TGTGCCAGCAGTTTAGGGGACAGCAGCGACTTC CASSLGDSSDF TRBV27 . TRBJ2-7 TRBD1
TGTGCCAGCAGCTTGGGCGTCCCCTCTAGCACAGATACGCAGTATTTT CASSLGVPSSTDTQYF TRBV5-8 . TRBJ2-3 .
TGTGCCAGCAGGACAGTTAACTATGGCTACACCTTC CASRTVNYGYTF TRBV27 few TRBJ1-2 .
TGTGCCAGCAGCTTTGCGTCTCAGCCCCAGCATTTT CASSFASQPQHF TRBV5-8 . TRBJ1-5 .
TGTGCCAGCAGCCGCCAACGGGACGCCGATGGGTCCACCATATATTTT CASSRQRDADGSTIYF TRBV6-6 few TRBJ1-3 .
TGTGCCAGCAGCTTAGTCGGGACAGGGAGTAATCAGCCCCAGCATTTT CASSLVGTGSNQPQHF TRBV7-2 . TRBJ1-5 TRBD1
TGCAGCGTTGAAGCGGGGTTAGGCTACACCTTC CSVEAGLGYTF TRBV29-1 . TRBJ1-2 .
TGTGCCAGCAGTGTCGGGACAGGGGTCACCCAGCCCCAGCATTTT CASSVGTGVTQPQHF TRBV2 . TRBJ1-5 TRBD1
TGTGCCAGCAGCCAGTACGGAGGGGGGGGGACTAGCACAGATACGCAGTATTTT CASSQYGGGGTSTDTQYF TRBV4-2 . TRBJ2-3 .